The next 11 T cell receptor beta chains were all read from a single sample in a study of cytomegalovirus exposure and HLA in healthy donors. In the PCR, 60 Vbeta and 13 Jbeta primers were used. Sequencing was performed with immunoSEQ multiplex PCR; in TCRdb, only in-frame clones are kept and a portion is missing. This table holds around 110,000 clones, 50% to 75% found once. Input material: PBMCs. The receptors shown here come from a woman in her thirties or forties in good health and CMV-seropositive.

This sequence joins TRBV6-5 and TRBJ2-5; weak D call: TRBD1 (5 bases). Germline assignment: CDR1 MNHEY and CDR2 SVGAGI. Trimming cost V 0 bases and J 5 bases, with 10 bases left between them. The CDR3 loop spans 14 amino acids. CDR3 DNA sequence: TGTGCCAGCAGTTACTCTAAGGGGTACGAGACCCAGTACTTC. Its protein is CASSYSKGYETQYF.

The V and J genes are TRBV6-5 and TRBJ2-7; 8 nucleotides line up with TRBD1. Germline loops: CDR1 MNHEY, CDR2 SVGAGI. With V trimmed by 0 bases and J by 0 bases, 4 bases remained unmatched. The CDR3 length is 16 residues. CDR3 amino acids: CASSYSGQGASYEQYF. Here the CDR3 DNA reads TGTGCCAGCAGTTACTCTGGACAGGGAGCCTCCTACGAGCAGTACTTC.

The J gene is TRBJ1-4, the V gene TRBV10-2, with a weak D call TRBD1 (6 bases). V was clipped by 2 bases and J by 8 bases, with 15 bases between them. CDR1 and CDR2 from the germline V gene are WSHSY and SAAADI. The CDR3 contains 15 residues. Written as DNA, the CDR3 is TGCGCCAGCAGTGAGCCGATGGACAGAAGAGAAAAACTGTTTTTT. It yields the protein CASSEPMDRREKLFF.

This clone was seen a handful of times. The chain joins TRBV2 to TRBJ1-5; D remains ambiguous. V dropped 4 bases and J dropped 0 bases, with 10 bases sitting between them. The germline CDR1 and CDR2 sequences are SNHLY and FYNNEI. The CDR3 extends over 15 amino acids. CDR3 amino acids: CASSVMRVSNQPQHF. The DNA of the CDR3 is TGTGCCAGCAGTGTGATGAGGGTTAGCAATCAGCCCCAGCATTTT. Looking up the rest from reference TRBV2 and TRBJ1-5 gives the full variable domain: EPEVTQTPSHQVTQMGQEVILRCVPISNHLYFYWYRQILGQKVEFLVSFYNNEISEKSEIFDDQFSVERPDGSNFTLKIRSTKLEDSAMYFCASSVMRVSNQPQHFGDGTRLSIL.

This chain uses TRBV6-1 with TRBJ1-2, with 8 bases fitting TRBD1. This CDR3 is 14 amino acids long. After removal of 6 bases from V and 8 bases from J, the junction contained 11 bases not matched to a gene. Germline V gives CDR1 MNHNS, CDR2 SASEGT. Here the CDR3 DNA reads TGTGCCAGCAGGACGACAGGGGTTACTTTAGGCTACACCTTC. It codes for CASRTTGVTLGYTF.

The CDR3 nucleotides are TGTGCCAGCAGTCGTCGGACAGGGGACACTGAAGCTTTCTTT. Its translation: CASSRRTGDTEAFF. The rearrangement links TRBV6-1 to TRBJ1-1; TRBD1 agrees at 9 bases. Germline CDR1 and CDR2: MNHNS and SASEGT. This CDR3 comprises 14 residues. Trimming at V came to 5 bases and at J to 3 bases, leaving 4 bases not matched to a gene.

The CDR3 DNA reads as TGTGCCAGCAGCGTCACAGCCGTTAGCTCCTACGAGCAGTACTTC. This encodes CASSVTAVSSYEQYF. V and J are TRBV9 and TRBJ2-7; D call uncertain. The length of the CDR3 is 15 residues. CDR1 and CDR2 from the germline V gene are SGDLS and YYNGEE. The ends were cut back, 2 bases at V and 0 bases at J, with 12 bases in the middle.

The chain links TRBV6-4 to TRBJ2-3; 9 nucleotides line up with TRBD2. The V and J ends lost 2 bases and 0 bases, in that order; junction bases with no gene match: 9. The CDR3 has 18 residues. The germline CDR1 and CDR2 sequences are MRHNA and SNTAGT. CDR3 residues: CASSDVAGGSSSTDTQYF. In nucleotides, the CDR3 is TGTGCCAGCAGTGACGTGGCGGGAGGGTCCTCTAGCACAGATACGCAGTATTTT.

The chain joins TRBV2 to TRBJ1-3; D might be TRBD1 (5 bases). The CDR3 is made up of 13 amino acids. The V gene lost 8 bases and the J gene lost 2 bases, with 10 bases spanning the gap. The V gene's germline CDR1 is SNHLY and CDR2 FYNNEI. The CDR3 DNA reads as TGTGCCAGCCTCAGGGTTGCTGGAAACACCATATATTTT. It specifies CASLRVAGNTIYF.

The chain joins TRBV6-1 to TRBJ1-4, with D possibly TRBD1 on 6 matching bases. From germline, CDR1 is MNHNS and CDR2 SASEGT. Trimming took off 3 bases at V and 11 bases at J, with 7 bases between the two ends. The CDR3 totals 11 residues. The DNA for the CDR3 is TGTGCCAGCAGTGATAGGGGGAAACTGTTTTTT. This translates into CASSDRGKLFF.

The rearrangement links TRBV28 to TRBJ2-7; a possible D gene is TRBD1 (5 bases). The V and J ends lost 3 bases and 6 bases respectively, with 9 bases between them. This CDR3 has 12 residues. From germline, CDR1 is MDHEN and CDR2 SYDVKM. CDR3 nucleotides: TGTGCCAGCAGTTTCCCAGGGTTCGAGCAGTACTTC. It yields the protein CASSFPGFEQYF. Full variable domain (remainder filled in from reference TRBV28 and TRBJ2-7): DVKVTQSSRYLVKRTGEKVFLECVQDMDHENMFWYRQDPGLGLRLIYFSYDVKMKEKGDIPEGYSVSREKKERFSLILESASTNQTSMYLCASSFPGFEQYFGPGTRLTVT.